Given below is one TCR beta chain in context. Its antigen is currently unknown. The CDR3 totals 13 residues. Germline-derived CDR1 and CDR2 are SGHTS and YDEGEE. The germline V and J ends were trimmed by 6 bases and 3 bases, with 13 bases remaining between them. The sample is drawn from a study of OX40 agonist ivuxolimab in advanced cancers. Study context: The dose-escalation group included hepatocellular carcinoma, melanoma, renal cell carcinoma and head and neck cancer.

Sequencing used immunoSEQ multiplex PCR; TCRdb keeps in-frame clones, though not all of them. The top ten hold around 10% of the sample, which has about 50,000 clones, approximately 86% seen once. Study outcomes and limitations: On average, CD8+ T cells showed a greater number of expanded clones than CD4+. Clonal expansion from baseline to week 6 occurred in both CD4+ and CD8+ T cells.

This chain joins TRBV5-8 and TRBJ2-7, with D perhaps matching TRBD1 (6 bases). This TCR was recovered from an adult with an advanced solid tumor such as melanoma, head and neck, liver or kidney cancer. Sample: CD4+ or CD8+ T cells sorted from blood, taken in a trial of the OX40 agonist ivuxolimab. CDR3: CASNRDLNYEQYF. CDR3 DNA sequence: TGTGCCAGCAACAGGGATTTGAACTACGAGCAGTACTTC.